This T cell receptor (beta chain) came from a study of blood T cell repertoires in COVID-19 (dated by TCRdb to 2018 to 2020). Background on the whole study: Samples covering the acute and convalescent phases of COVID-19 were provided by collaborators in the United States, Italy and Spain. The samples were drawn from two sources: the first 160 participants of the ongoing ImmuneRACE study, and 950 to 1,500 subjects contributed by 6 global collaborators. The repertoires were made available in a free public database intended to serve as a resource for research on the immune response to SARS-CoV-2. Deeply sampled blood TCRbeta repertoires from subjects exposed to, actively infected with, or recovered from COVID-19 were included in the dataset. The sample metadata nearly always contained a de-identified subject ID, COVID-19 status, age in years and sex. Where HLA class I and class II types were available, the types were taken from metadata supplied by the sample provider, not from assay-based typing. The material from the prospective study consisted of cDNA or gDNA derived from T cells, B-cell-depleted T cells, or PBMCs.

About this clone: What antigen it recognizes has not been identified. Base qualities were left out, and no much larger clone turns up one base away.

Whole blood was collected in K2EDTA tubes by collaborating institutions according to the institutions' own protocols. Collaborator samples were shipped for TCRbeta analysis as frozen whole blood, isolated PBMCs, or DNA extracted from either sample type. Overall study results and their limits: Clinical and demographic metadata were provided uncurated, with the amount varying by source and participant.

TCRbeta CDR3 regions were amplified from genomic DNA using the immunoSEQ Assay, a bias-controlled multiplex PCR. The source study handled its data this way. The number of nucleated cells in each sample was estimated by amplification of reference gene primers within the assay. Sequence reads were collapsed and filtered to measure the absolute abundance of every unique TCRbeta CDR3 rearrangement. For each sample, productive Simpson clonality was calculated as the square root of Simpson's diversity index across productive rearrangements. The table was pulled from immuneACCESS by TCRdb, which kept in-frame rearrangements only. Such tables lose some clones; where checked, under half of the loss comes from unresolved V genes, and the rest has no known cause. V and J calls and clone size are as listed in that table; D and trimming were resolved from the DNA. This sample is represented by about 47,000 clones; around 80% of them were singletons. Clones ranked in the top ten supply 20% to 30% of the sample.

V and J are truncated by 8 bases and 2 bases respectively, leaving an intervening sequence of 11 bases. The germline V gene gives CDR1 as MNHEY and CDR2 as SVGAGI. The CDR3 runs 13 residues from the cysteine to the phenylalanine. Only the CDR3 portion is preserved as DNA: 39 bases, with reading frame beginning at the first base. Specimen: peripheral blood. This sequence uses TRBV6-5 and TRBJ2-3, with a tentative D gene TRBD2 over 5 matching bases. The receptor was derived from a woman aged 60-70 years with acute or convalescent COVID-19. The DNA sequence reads TGTGCCAGCGCGGGTCTTCTCACAGATACGCAGTATTTT. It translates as CASAGLLTDTQYF.